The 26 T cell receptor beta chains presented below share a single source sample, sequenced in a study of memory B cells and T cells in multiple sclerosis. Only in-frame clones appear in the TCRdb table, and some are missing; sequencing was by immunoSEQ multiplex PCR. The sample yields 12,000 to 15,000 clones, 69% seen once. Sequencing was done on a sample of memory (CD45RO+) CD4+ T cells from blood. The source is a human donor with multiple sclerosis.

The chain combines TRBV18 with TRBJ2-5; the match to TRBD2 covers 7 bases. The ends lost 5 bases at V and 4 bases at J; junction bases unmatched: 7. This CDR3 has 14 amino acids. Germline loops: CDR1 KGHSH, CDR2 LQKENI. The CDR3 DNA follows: TGTGCCAGCTCAAGATCCGGGGGGTTAGAGACCCAGTACTTC. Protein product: CASSRSGGLETQYF. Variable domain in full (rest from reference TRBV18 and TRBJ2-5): NAGVMQNPRHLVRRRGQEARLRCSPMKGHSHVYWYRQLPEEGLKFMVYLQKENIIDESGMPKERFSAEFPKEGPSILRIQQVVRGDSAAYFCASSRSGGLETQYFGPGTRLLVL.

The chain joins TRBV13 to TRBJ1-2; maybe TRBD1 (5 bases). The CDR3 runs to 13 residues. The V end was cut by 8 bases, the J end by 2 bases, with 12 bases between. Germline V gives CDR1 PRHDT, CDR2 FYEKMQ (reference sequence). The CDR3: CASSPGPNYGYTF. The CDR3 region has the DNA TGTGCCAGCTCCCCAGGGCCAAACTATGGCTACACCTTC.

CDR3 nucleotide sequence: TGTGCCAGCAGGCGGCACCTGGGGGCTGGCACAGATACGCAGTATTTT. Residues: CASRRHLGAGTDTQYF. The chain has TRBV28 and TRBJ2-3; D is perhaps TRBD1 (6 bases). V was trimmed by 6 bases and J by 1 base, leaving 17 bases between them. The CDR3 contains 16 residues. Germline lookup yields CDR1 MDHEN and CDR2 SYDVKM. Based on the CDR3 plus reference TRBV28 and TRBJ2-3, the full variable domain is DVKVTQSSRYLVKRTGEKVFLECVQDMDHENMFWYRQDPGLGLRLIYFSYDVKMKEKGDIPEGYSVSREKKERFSLILESASTNQTSMYLCASRRHLGAGTDTQYFGPGTRLTVL.

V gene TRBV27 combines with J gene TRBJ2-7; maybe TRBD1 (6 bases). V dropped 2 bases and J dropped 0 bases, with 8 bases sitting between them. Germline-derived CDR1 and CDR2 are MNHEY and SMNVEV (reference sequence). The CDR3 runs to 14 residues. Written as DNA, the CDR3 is TGTGCCAGCAGTTTAGGACAGAGCTCCTACGAGCAGTACTTC. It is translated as CASSLGQSSYEQYF.

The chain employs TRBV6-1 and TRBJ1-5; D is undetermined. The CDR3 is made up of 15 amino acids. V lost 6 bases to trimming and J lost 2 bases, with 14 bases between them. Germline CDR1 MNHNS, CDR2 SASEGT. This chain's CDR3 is CASRWSDDGNQPQHF. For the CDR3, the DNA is TGTGCCAGCAGGTGGAGTGATGATGGCAATCAGCCCCAGCATTTT.

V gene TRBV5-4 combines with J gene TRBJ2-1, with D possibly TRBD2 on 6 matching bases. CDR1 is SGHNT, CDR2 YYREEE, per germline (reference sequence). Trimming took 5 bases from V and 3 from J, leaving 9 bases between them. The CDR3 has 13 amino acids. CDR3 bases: TGTGCCAGCAGTTCCGGGGGCTACAATGAGCAGTTCTTC. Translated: CASSSGGYNEQFF.

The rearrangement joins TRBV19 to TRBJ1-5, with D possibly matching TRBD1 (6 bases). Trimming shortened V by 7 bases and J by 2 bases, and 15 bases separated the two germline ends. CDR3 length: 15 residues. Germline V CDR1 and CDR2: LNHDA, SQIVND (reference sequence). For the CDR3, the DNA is TGTGCCAGTAACAGGGACGGAAGGGGCAATCAGCCCCAGCATTTT. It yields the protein CASNRDGRGNQPQHF. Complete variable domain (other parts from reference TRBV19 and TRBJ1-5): DGGITQSPKYLFRKEGQNVTLSCEQNLNHDAMYWYRQDPGQGLRLIYYSQIVNDFQKGDIAEGYSVSREKKESFPLTVTSAQKNPTAFYLCASNRDGRGNQPQHFGDGTRLSIL.

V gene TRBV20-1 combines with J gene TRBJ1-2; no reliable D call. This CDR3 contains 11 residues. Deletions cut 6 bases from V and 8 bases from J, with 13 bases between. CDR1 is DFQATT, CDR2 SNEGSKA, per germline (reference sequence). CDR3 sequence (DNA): TGCAGTGCCACTAATGGGGAGGGCTACACCTTC. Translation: CSATNGEGYTF.

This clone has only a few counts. CDR3 nucleotide sequence: TGTGCCAGCAGCTTAGTTAGCGGGGGGGCCGGTATTGGCGAGCAGTACTTC. Protein sequence: CASSLVSGGAGIGEQYF. The chain carries TRBV7-6 and TRBJ2-7; 11 bases align to TRBD2. The V gene's germline CDR1 is SGHVS and CDR2 FNYEAQ. The CDR3 length is 17 residues. With 1 base clipped from V and 6 bases from J, the junction kept 11 bases outside the gene matches.

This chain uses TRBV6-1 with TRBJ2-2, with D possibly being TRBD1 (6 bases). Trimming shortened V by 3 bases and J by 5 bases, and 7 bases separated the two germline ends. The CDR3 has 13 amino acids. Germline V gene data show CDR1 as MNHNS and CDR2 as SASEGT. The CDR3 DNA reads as TGTGCCAGCAGTGATACAGGGACCGGGGAGCTGTTTTTT. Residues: CASSDTGTGELFF.

CDR3 in DNA: TGTGCCAGCAGCTTAGCGGCGGACAGGCGCTACGAGCAGTACTTC. Its translation: CASSLAADRRYEQYF. The genes are TRBV7-9 and TRBJ2-7, with 7 bases fitting TRBD1. CDR3 length: 15 residues. The ends lost 0 bases at V and 3 bases at J; junction bases unmatched: 5. Germline assignment: CDR1 SEHNR and CDR2 FQNEAQ (reference sequence). The entire variable domain, with the rest obtained from reference TRBV7-9 and TRBJ2-7, is as follows: DTGVSQNPRHKITKRGQNVTFRCDPISEHNRLYWYRQTLGQGPEFLTYFQNEAQLEKSRLLSDRFSAERPKGSFSTLEIQRTEQGDSAMYLCASSLAADRRYEQYFGPGTRLTVT.

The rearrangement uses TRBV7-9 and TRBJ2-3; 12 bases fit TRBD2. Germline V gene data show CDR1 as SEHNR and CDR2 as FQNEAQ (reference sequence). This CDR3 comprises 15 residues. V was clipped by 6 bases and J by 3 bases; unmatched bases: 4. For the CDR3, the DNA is TGTGCCAGCAGTCTAGCGGGGGGGGTTACAGATACGCAGTATTTT. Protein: CASSLAGGVTDTQYF.

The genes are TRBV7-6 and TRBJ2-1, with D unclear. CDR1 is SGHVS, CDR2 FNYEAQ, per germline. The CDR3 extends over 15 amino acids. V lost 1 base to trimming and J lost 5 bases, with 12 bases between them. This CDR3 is CASSLGVDLNNEQFF. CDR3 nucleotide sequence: TGTGCCAGCAGCTTAGGTGTAGACTTAAACAATGAGCAGTTCTTC.

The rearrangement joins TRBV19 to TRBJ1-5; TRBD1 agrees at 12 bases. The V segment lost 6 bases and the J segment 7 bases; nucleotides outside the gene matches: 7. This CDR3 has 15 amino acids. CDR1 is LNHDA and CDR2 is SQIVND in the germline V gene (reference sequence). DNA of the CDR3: TGTGCCAGTAGCGAGGGACAGGGGGCTCGCCAGCCCCAGCATTTT. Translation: CASSEGQGARQPQHF.

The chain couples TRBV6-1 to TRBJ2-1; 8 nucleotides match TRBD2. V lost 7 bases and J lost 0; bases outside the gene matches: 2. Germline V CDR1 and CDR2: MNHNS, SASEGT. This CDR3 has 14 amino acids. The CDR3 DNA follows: TGTGCCAGCATTGCGGGGGGCTCCTACAATGAGCAGTTCTTC. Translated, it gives CASIAGGSYNEQFF.

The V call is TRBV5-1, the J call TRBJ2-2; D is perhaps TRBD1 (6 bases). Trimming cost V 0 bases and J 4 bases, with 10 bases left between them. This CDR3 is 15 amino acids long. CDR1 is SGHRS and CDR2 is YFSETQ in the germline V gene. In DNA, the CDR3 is TGCGCCAGCAGCTTGGCACGACAGGCCACCGGGGAGCTGTTTTTT. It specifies CASSLARQATGELFF. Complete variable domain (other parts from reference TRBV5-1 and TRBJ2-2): KAGVTQTPRYLIKTRGQQVTLSCSPISGHRSVSWYQQTPGQGLQFLFEYFSETQRNKGNFPGRFSGRQFSNSRSEMNVSTLELGDSALYLCASSLARQATGELFFGEGSRLTVL.

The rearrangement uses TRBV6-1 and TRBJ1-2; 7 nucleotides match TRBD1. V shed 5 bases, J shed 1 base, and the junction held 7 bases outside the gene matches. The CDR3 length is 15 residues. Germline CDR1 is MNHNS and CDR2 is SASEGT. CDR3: CASSTKTGNNYGYTF. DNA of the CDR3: TGTGCCAGCAGTACCAAGACAGGGAATAACTATGGCTACACCTTC.

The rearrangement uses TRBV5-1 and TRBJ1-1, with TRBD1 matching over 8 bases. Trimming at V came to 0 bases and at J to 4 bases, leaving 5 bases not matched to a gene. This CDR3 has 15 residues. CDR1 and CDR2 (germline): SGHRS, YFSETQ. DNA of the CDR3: TGCGCCAGCAGCTTGGTGGACAGGGTAGGCACTGAAGCTTTCTTT. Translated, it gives CASSLVDRVGTEAFF.

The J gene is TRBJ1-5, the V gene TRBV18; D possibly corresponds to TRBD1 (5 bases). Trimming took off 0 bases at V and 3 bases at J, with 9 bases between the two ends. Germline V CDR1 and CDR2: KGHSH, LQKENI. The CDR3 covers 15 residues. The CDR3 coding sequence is TGTGCCAGCTCACCACCGGGGGGAAACAATCAGCCCCAGCATTTT. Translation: CASSPPGGNNQPQHF.

The CDR3 coding sequence is TGTGCCAGCAGAGCCTCCGGGGCCAACGTCCTGACTTTC. Its translation is CASRASGANVLTF. The V call is TRBV27, the J call TRBJ2-6; D is unclear. Germline V gene sequence: CDR1 MNHEY, CDR2 SMNVEV (reference sequence). The V and J ends lost 6 bases and 4 bases respectively, with 7 bases between them. The CDR3 runs to 13 residues.

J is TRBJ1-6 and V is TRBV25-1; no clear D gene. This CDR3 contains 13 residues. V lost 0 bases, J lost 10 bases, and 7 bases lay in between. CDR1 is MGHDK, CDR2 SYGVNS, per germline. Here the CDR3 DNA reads TGTGCCAGCAGTGAATATCAGGAATCACCCCTCCACTTT. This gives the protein CASSEYQESPLHF.

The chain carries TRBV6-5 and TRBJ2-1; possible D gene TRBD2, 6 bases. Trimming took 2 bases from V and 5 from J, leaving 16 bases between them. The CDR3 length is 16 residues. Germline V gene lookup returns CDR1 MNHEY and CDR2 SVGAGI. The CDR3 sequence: CASSYGGHSAHNEQFF. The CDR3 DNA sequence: TGTGCCAGCAGTTACGGAGGGCATTCCGCCCACAATGAGCAGTTCTTC.

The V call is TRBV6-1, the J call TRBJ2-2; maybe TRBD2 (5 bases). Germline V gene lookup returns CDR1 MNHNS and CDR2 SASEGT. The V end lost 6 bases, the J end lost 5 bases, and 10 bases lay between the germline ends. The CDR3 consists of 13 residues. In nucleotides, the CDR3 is TGTGCCAGCAGCCTCCCGGGAACCGGGGAGCTGTTTTTT. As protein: CASSLPGTGELFF.

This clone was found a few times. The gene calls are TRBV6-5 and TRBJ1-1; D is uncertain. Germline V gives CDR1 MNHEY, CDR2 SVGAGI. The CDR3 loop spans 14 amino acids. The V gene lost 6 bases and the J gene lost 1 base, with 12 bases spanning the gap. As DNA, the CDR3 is TGTGCCAGCAGAAACGGAGAACCGAACACTGAAGCTTTCTTT. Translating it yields CASRNGEPNTEAFF.

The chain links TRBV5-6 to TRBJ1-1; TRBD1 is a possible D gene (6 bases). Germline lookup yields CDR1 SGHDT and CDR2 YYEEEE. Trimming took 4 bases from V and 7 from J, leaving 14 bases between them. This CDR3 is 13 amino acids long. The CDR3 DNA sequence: TGTGCCAGCAGCCATACAGGGAGAGGTGAAGCTTTCTTT. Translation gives CASSHTGRGEAFF.

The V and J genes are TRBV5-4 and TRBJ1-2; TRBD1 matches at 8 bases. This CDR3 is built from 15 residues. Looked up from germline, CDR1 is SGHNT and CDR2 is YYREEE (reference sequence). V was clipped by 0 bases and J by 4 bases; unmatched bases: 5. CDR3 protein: CASSLARGQFYGYTF. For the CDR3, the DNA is TGTGCCAGCAGCTTGGCCAGGGGGCAGTTCTATGGCTACACCTTC.